These T cell receptor beta chains were read from a single sample in a study of cytomegalovirus exposure and HLA in healthy donors. The table came from immunoSEQ multiplex PCR; TCRdb's copy has only in-frame clones and leaves some out. The sample contains some 150,000 clones, around 60% of which appear only once. Sample: PBMCs. The receptor set was obtained from a woman in her sixties in good health and CMV-seropositive. The CDR3 runs from the conserved cysteine through the conserved F or W.

j_call | v_call | cdr3_length | cdr3_aa
TRBJ2-3 | TRBV5-1 | 15 | CASSETGIGTDTQYF
TRBJ1-4 | TRBV5-1 | 17 | CASSLGFQGPVGEKLFF
TRBJ2-3 | TRBV10-2 | 16 | CASTRLAGDSTDTQYF
TRBJ2-3 | TRBV15 | 14 | CATSRDSRTDTQYF
TRBJ2-7 | TRBV5-6 | 17 | CASSWGLAGAEIYEQYF
TRBJ2-7 | TRBV4-3 | 15 | CASSQEARRVYEQYF
TRBJ1-1 | TRBV19 | 13 | CASRLGGGTEAFF
TRBJ2-1 | TRBV18 | 16 | CASSPRTSGSGNEQFF
TRBJ1-1 | TRBV5-1 | 16 | CASSRGQWAMNTEAFF
TRBJ1-6 | TRBV19 | 14 | CASSIGQNNSPLHF
TRBJ2-5 | TRBV25-1 | 11 | CASSEGRAQYF
TRBJ2-3 | TRBV11-2 | 15 | CASSLAGQSTDTQYF